This T cell receptor beta chain stems from a study of T cell repertoires in cytomegalovirus infection (dated by TCRdb to the late 2010s). As for the study more broadly: Donor HLA type was relevant to the analysis, because carriage of CMV infection together with the matching HLA type was indicated by public TCR beta signatures. Broad study findings and their caveats: The ex vivo response was dominated by HLA-C-restricted CMV-specific TCR beta clonotypes, which also provided the single most frequent clonotype in two of eight donors. In both this cohort and an independent cohort of several hundred donors, the cumulative frequency of public TCR beta family members distinguished carriers of CMV infection plus the relevant HLA type.

Sequencing took place on an Illumina HiSeq 1500. TCRdb redid the processing of the public reads, applying fastp at Q25 and MiXCR, and retained in-frame beta chains. When rows share a CDR3 protein, they turn into one entry using the most common DNA and genes. The sample has more than 85,000 distinct CDR3 sequences on record, approximately 15% of them singletons. Less than 10% of the sample is in the top ten clones. In the case of this clonotype: The antigen this receptor binds is unknown. No base qualities exist here, and no much larger clone lies one base off it.

CDR1 and CDR2, per the germline V gene, are MNHNS and SASEGT. Reading from cysteine to phenylalanine, the CDR3 counts 16 amino acids. Solely the CDR3 DNA is kept, with 48 bases framed from the first base. V drops 5 bases and J drops 4 bases, leaving 17 bases in between. Sequencing input: PBMCs. This receptor chain uses TRBV6-1 and TRBJ1-4, and possibly TRBD1, on 5 matching bases. This clonotype was sampled from a human donor in good health (CMV status not recorded). Some clones in this sample may be carry-over from other donors' samples. The CDR3: CASSYRSQENNEKLFF. The nucleotide sequence reads as follows: TGTGCCAGCAGTTACAGGAGCCAGGAGAATAATGAAAAACTGTTTTTT.